The 10 T cell receptor beta chains listed next were all sequenced from one sample in a study of shared clonotypes between healthy human individuals. The table came from immunoSEQ multiplex PCR; TCRdb's copy has only in-frame clones and leaves some out. The repertoire consists of 650,000 to 700,000 clones, with 90% occurring once and the leading ten covering 30% to 40%. The sample was memory CD8+ T cells from PBMCs. Subset here: CD45RO+ cells pooled with CCR7-negative TemRA cells. The receptors come from a man between 18 and 29 years old in good health. Some clones in this sample may be carry-over from other donors' samples.

The chain couples TRBV9 to TRBJ2-1, with TRBD2 matching 10 bases. The J segment lost 6 bases and the V segment lost 0 bases, leaving 9 bases of the junction unmatched. Germline CDR1 SGDLS, CDR2 YYNGEE. The CDR3 runs to 17 residues. The CDR3 sequence: CASSVATPSGSSNEQFF. CDR3 sequence (DNA): TGTGCCAGCAGCGTAGCTACGCCTAGCGGGAGTAGCAATGAGCAGTTCTTC.

This clone was picked up a small number of times. The J gene is TRBJ2-1, the V gene TRBV11-2, with 7 bases lining up with TRBD2. V lost 5 bases, J lost 2 bases, and 6 bases stayed unmatched. The CDR3 is 15 residues long. Germline values: CDR1 SGHAT, CDR2 FQNNGV. CDR3 nucleotide sequence: TGTGCCAGCAGCCCGATCAGCGGGACCTACAATGAGCAGTTCTTC. Translating it yields CASSPISGTYNEQFF.

The chain joins TRBV27 to TRBJ2-1; D ambiguous. CDR3 length equals 13 residues. Germline V gene data show CDR1 as MNHEY and CDR2 as SMNVEV (reference sequence). V lost 2 bases to trimming and J lost 6 bases, with 8 bases between them. CDR3 sequence reads: CASSLMISNEQFF. The CDR3 DNA is TGTGCCAGCAGTTTAATGATATCCAATGAGCAGTTCTTC.

This chain joins TRBV7-9 and TRBJ1-2; tentatively, D is TRBD1 (6 bases). CDR1 and CDR2 (germline): SEHNR, FQNEAQ (reference sequence). Trimming shortened V by 4 bases and J by 6 bases, and 21 bases separated the two germline ends. This CDR3 has 16 amino acids. The DNA of the CDR3 is TGTGCCAGCAGCTCCAGAAACAGGGAAGGAGAGAATGGCTACACCTTC. Protein: CASSSRNREGENGYTF.

This clone was observed a single time. This chain links TRBV5-1 with TRBJ1-1, with D unresolved. Germline V gene sequence: CDR1 SGHRS, CDR2 YFSETQ. V was pared by 0 bases and J by 1 base, with 10 bases between. CDR3 length: 15 amino acids. The chain's CDR3 is CASSLVHGQNTEAFF. As DNA, the CDR3 is TGCGCCAGCAGCTTGGTCCATGGGCAGAACACTGAAGCTTTCTTT.

The chain combines TRBV5-4 with TRBJ1-3; 9 bases are a match to TRBD1. Germline V CDR1 and CDR2: SGHNT, YYREEE (reference sequence). The trim removed 4 bases at V and 4 bases at J, leaving 6 bases unmatched. This CDR3 spans 15 amino acids. The CDR3 loop reads CASSQDRGRGNTIYF. The CDR3 region has the DNA TGTGCCAGCAGCCAGGACAGGGGAAGGGGAAACACCATATATTTT.

The rearrangement uses TRBV9 and TRBJ2-1; TRBD2 matches at 9 bases. The length of the CDR3 is 16 residues. Trimming cost V 4 bases and J 4 bases; bases outside gene matches: 9. Germline CDR1 is SGDLS and CDR2 is YYNGEE. CDR3 bases: TGTGCCAGCAGCCCTGAGACTAGCGGTTCATACAATGAGCAGTTCTTC. Translating it yields CASSPETSGSYNEQFF.

V and J are TRBV4-1 and TRBJ2-5; 8 positions agree with TRBD2. The J call may not be correct, given that the DNA end is closer to TRBJ2-7. The V gene's germline CDR1 is MGHRA and CDR2 YSYEKL. This CDR3 has 16 residues. The CDR3 sequence: CASSQDEREITYEQYF. The CDR3 coding sequence is TGCGCCAGCAGCCAAGATGAGCGGGAGATCACCTACGAGCAGTACTTC.

The rearrangement uses TRBV7-8 and TRBJ2-7; D possibly corresponds to TRBD1 (5 bases). Germline loops: CDR1 SGHVS, CDR2 FQNEAQ. Trimming removed 3 bases at V and 7 bases at J, with 16 bases between. This CDR3 has 14 residues. DNA for the CDR3: TGTGCCAGCAGCTTGACCAGGGAAGTTTGGGAGCAGTACTTC. Amino acid sequence: CASSLTREVWEQYF.

This chain links TRBV9 with TRBJ2-1, with 9 bases aligning to TRBD2. Germline V lookup: CDR1 SGDLS, CDR2 YYNGEE. The CDR3 has 19 residues. V was pared by 2 bases and J by 1 base, with 13 bases of the junction left unmatched. CDR3 coding DNA: TGTGCCAGCAGCGTCCCCCGCGATAGCGGGGGATCATCCTACAATGAGCAGTTCTTC. This codes for CASSVPRDSGGSSYNEQFF. Complete variable domain (other parts from reference TRBV9 and TRBJ2-1): DSGVTQTPKHLITATGQRVTLRCSPRSGDLSVYWYQQSLDQGLQFLIQYYNGEERAKGNILERFSAQQFPDLHSELNLSSLELGDSALYFCASSVPRDSGGSSYNEQFFGPGTRLTVL.